This TCR beta chain was observed in a study of Graves' ophthalmopathy and Graves' hyperthyroidism. Study details: Hyperthyroidism is called stable when no ophthalmopathy develops within 18 months of follow-up.

CDR3 length equals 14 residues. Germline values: CDR1 SGHVS, CDR2 FQNEAQ. V was clipped by 5 bases and J by 5 bases, with 15 bases between them. Amplification targeted the TCR beta CDR3 regions, with RNA transcripts as the source material. RT-PCR with HTBI primers came first, then second-round multiplex PCR. In TCRdb, the multiplex PCR reads were re-called with MiXCR into one record per CDR3 protein. The sample contains around 1,000,000 distinct CDR3 sequences, 35% to 40% of which appear only once. Hyperthyroidism patients had new diagnoses, durations under 2 months, and ages of 18 to 65. Thyroid ultrasound, orbital computed tomography, TRAb, serum thyroxine and clinical symptoms formed the basis of diagnosis. This clonotype was observed a single time. Its antigen is not known. Regarding the study as a whole: Blood shared most expanded thyroid clonotypes above 0.001 frequency.

Material: peripheral blood or thyroid tissue (not recorded which). The receptor comes from an adult man with Graves' hyperthyroidism. The V call is TRBV7-8, the J call TRBJ2-5, with a possible D match to TRBD2 (6 bases). Written as DNA, the CDR3 is TGTGCCAGCAGCCAGGGACTTTCGGGGGAGACCCAGTACTTC. Translated: CASSQGLSGETQYF.